The T cell receptor beta chain under discussion was sequenced for a study of cytomegalovirus exposure and HLA in healthy donors. Background on the study: Earlier sequencing of 150 million to 200 million T cells yielded roughly 120 million unique TCR beta sequences.

The table lists this clone with a count of one. Its antigen remains unknown. Whole-study findings and limits: Looking again later, the authors saw that most CMV-associated TCR beta chains seemed HLA-restricted. In a later analysis, DRB1 alleles had the most associated TCRs; HLA-C alleles the fewest.

PCR was performed using 60 Vbeta and 13 Jbeta primers. Measured with immunoSEQ multiplex PCR; TCRdb has only the in-frame clones, and not every one. The table lists some 140,000 clones, over 75% of them singletons. Germline V CDR1 and CDR2: SGHTA, FQGTGA. CDR3 length: 19 residues. The trim removed 8 bases at V and 3 bases at J, leaving 17 bases unmatched. At the time of sampling, donors were nominally healthy, though unrecorded immune exposures were likely. V gene TRBV7-3 combines with J gene TRBJ2-2; TRBD1 aligns across 11 bases. This TCR was sampled from a woman aged 45 to 65 in good health and CMV-seropositive. The sample consisted of PBMCs. Here the CDR3 reads CASVFRDRGFFRDTGELFF. In nucleotides, the CDR3 is TGTGCCAGCGTCTTCCGGGACAGGGGGTTTTTTAGGGACACCGGGGAGCTGTTTTTT.